The rows below give T cell receptor beta chains drawn from one sample of a study of control samples from healthy donors and cancer patients. The assay was immunoSEQ multiplex PCR, and TCRdb's table has in-frame clones only and misses some. This table holds tens of thousands of clones, 70% found once. The specimen sequenced was formalin-fixed, paraffin-embedded tissue. These receptors were taken from a male donor with melanoma. Both conserved end residues are part of each CDR3. D genes are given only for firm matches. Not every row has a clone size; where given, it reads once, few, many or a size class.

length,J,V,D,size,DNA,CDR3
12,TRBJ2-7,TRBV7-2,-,-,TGTGCCAGCAGCCGGATTCCGTACGAGCAGTACTTC,CASSRIPYEQYF
13,TRBJ1-1,TRBV7-2,-,many,TGTGCCAGCAGCCAGGACGGGAACACTGAAGCTTTCTTT,CASSQDGNTEAFF
13,TRBJ2-3,TRBV4-1,-,once,TGCGCCAGCAGCCCCCAGGGGTCAGATACGCAGTATTTT,CASSPQGSDTQYF
14,TRBJ2-2,TRBV9,-,-,TGTGCCAGCAGCGTAGGTGTGAACACCGGGGAGCTGTTTTTT,CASSVGVNTGELFF
13,TRBJ1-1,TRBV29-1,-,-,TGCAGCGGGGGCGGGGGACAGAACACTGAAGCTTTCTTT,CSGGGGQNTEAFF
15,TRBJ2-6,TRBV6-5,-,once,TGTGCCAGCAGTCTCTCCAGGGACGGGGCCAACGTCCTGACTTTC,CASSLSRDGANVLTF
14,TRBJ1-5,TRBV15,-,-,TGTGCCACCAGCAGGGATCAGGCGGTTCAGCCCCAGCATTTT,CATSRDQAVQPQHF
16,TRBJ2-5,TRBV19,TRBD1,-,TGTGCCAGTAGTATTAGGGGGCAGTTGTCACGAGAGACCCAGTACTTC,CASSIRGQLSRETQYF
12,TRBJ2-4,TRBV28,TRBD2,-,TGTGCCAGCACCGGGACTAGCCTTTATAGGTACTTC,CASTGTSLYRYF
14,TRBJ2-7,TRBV5-1,-,few,TGCGCCAGCAGCTTGGGCGGTGACGCGCTCGAGCAGTACTTC,CASSLGGDALEQYF
14,TRBJ2-7,TRBV5-1,TRBD1,-,TGCGCCAGCACCTCCGGGACAGGGCATTACGAGCAGTACTTC,CASTSGTGHYEQYF
12,TRBJ1-1,TRBV12-3/TRBV12-4,TRBD1,few,TGTGCCAGCAGTTTAGGGACAGGTGAAGCTTTCTTT,CASSLGTGEAFF
13,TRBJ1-1,TRBV10-2,-,-,TGCGCCAGCAATTTCCGGGAAAACACTGAAGCTTTCTTT,CASNFRENTEAFF
16,TRBJ1-6,TRBV6-6,-,-,TGTGCCAGCAGAAGTACGGGGGACGGAGATAATTCACCCCTCCACTTT,CASRSTGDGDNSPLHF
15,TRBJ2-2,TRBV6-6,TRBD1,-,TGTGCCAGCAGCCCCCCACAGGGGGATTACGGGGAGCTGTTTTTT,CASSPPQGDYGELFF
12,TRBJ2-7,TRBV28,-,-,TGTGCCAGCAGTTTCAGCGGGTACGAGCAGTACTTC,CASSFSGYEQYF
14,TRBJ2-3,TRBV18,-,-,TGTGCCAGCTCACCACCGGGTAGCACAGATACGCAGTATTTT,CASSPPGSTDTQYF
13,TRBJ2-3,TRBV29-1,-,-,TGCAGCGTTGTTCCTAGCGGCACAGATACGCAGTATTTT,CSVVPSGTDTQYF
12,TRBJ1-1,TRBV12-3/TRBV12-4,TRBD1,-,TGTGCCAGCAGTCCGACAGGGCAGGTACCTTTCTTT,CASSPTGQVPFF
13,TRBJ1-4,TRBV20-1,-,few,TGCAGTGCTAGTAGGGCAACTAATGAAAAACTGTTTTTT,CSASRATNEKLFF
14,TRBJ2-3,TRBV2,-,-,TGTGCCAGCAGTGATAGGCCCACGGGCGATACGCAGTATTTT,CASSDRPTGDTQYF
16,TRBJ1-5,TRBV27,TRBD1,-,TGTGCCAGCAGTTTAGGGACAGGCAACCTAAATCAGCCCCAGCATTTT,CASSLGTGNLNQPQHF
14,TRBJ1-2,TRBV28,-,few,TGTGCCAGCAGTTTAGGGGGCAGGGCTTATGGCTACACCTTC,CASSLGGRAYGYTF
13,TRBJ1-1,TRBV6-4,-,few,TGTGCCAGCAGTGAGGGGGAAAGGGCTGAAGCTTTCTTT,CASSEGERAEAFF
17,TRBJ1-5,TRBV19,TRBD1,-,TGTGCCAGTAGTATGCTGGGACAGGGGGTTAGCAATCAGCCCCAGCATTTT,CASSMLGQGVSNQPQHF
14,TRBJ2-4,TRBV2,TRBD2,-,TGTGCCAGCAGTCTAGCGGCAGCCAAAAACATTCAGTACTTC,CASSLAAAKNIQYF